A single sample gave rise to the 21 T cell receptor beta chains below, sequenced in a study of breast tumors, draining lymph nodes, adjacent tissues. Samples came from axillary lymph nodes draining the breast cancer. MiXCR, run by TCRdb on the multiplex PCR reads, gives a single entry per CDR3 protein. The repertoire holds around 120,000 distinct CDR3 sequences, with just under 20% as singletons. The sample was axillary lymph node tissue. These TCRs come from a female donor with breast cancer. Some clones in this sample may be carry-over from other donors' samples.

This clonotype was counted at least ten times. The chain joins TRBV6-2 or TRBV6-3 to TRBJ2-2; tentative D call: TRBD2 (5 bases). There are 15 residues in the CDR3. The V end lost 5 bases, the J end lost 4 bases, and 14 bases lay between the germline ends. The germline V gene has CDR1 MNHEY and CDR2 SVGEGT. In nucleotides, the CDR3 is TGTGCCAGCAGTAATCCACCCCGGGGCACCGGGGAGCTGTTTTTT. It translates to CASSNPPRGTGELFF.

The V call is TRBV14, the J call TRBJ2-3; no definite D call. The germline CDR1 and CDR2 sequences are SGHDN and FVKESK. Trimming left V 0 bases short and J 2 bases short, with 3 bases between. This CDR3 comprises 13 residues. In DNA, the CDR3 is TGTGCCAGCAGCCAAGATCCCACAGATACGCAGTATTTT. This codes for CASSQDPTDTQYF.

This chain joins TRBV20-1 and TRBJ2-1; 14 nucleotides line up with TRBD2. The CDR3 is made up of 14 amino acids. Germline values: CDR1 DFQATT, CDR2 SNEGSKA (reference sequence). With 6 bases clipped from V and 7 bases from J, the junction kept 5 bases outside the gene matches. CDR3 nucleotides: TGCAGTGCGACCGGGACTAGCGGGAGTAATGAGCAGTTCTTC. This gives the protein CSATGTSGSNEQFF.

This clonotype was observed at least ten times. The chain has TRBV10-3 and TRBJ2-5; 10 bases fit TRBD2. Germline loops: CDR1 ENHRY, CDR2 SYGVKD. The length of the CDR3 is 14 residues. V trimming: 10 bases; J trimming: 0 bases; junction bases outside the gene matches: 5. In DNA, the CDR3 is TGTGCCACCCGAGCGGGGGGGGACCAAGAGACCCAGTACTTC. Amino acids: CATRAGGDQETQYF.

This clonotype was counted at least ten times. V is TRBV20-1 and J is TRBJ1-2; 7 bases fit TRBD1. The V and J ends lost 4 bases and 5 bases, in that order; junction bases with no gene match: 10. The V gene's germline CDR1 is DFQATT and CDR2 SNEGSKA (reference sequence). CDR3 length: 14 residues. CDR3 loop: CSATRQGGLYGYTF. In DNA, the CDR3 is TGCAGTGCTACCCGACAGGGTGGGTTGTATGGCTACACCTTC.

This clonotype was found many times. The chain is built from TRBV7-9 and TRBJ2-1; 11 nucleotides align to TRBD1. Germline CDR1 and CDR2: SEHNR and FQNEAQ (reference sequence). The CDR3 runs to 17 residues. With 6 bases clipped from V and 5 bases from J, the junction kept 12 bases outside the gene matches. The CDR3: CASSKMLGTGGNNEQFF. The CDR3 bases are TGTGCCAGCAGTAAAATGCTCGGGACAGGGGGTAACAATGAGCAGTTCTTC.

The table lists this clonotype with many counts. CDR3 nucleotide sequence: TGCAGTGCTTGGGGACAGGGCGGAACTGGAAAACTGTTTTTT. Its protein is CSAWGQGGTGKLFF. The chain couples TRBV20-1 to TRBJ1-4; 9 bases are shared with TRBD1. Germline-derived CDR1 and CDR2 are DFQATT and SNEGSKA (reference sequence). V trimming: 5 bases; J trimming: 10 bases; junction bases outside the gene matches: 11. The CDR3 is made up of 14 amino acids.

With regard to this clonotype: Just one base apart from a much larger clone, this may be a read error. The chain employs TRBV7-6 and TRBJ2-1, with unresolved D. The CDR3 extends over 14 amino acids. Per germline, CDR1 SGHVS and CDR2 FNYEAQ. This chain's CDR3 is CASSLEGSYNEQSF. The CDR3 coding sequence is TGTGCCAGCAGCTTAGAGGGATCCTACAATGAGCAGTCCTTC.

In its sample, this clonotype was seen many times. The genes are TRBV30 and TRBJ2-1; TRBD1 matches at 8 bases. This CDR3 region has 15 residues. Losses at the gene ends were 1 base for V and 4 bases for J; bases not matched to a gene: 6. Germline V lookup: CDR1 GTSNPN, CDR2 SVGIG (reference sequence). CDR3: CAWSETGVRYNEQFF. The DNA for the CDR3 is TGTGCCTGGAGTGAGACAGGGGTCAGGTACAATGAGCAGTTCTTC.

Concerning this clonotype itself: Given a much more abundant clone one base away, this may be a read error. The chain joins TRBV12-5 to TRBJ2-3, with D tentatively TRBD2 (6 bases). CDR1 LGHNT and CDR2 FRNRAP come from the germline V gene. There are 14 residues in the CDR3. This CDR3 is CASGLGTTTGTQYF. CDR3 coding DNA: TGTGCTAGTGGTTTGGGGACTACCACAGGTACGCAGTATTTT.

This clonotype has ten or more counts. V and J are TRBV9 and TRBJ2-7; D gene uncertain. Trimming stripped 0 bases from V and 2 bases from J, with 9 bases between. This CDR3 has 14 residues. CDR1 and CDR2 from the germline V gene are SGDLS and YYNGEE. CDR3 region: CASSVDDPAYEQYF. CDR3 DNA: TGTGCCAGCAGCGTAGACGACCCCGCCTACGAGCAGTACTTC.

In its sample, this clonotype was seen many times. V gene TRBV7-9 combines with J gene TRBJ2-2; D is unresolved. Germline CDR1 reads SEHNR; CDR2 reads FQNEAQ (reference sequence). The CDR3 covers 12 residues. Trimming shortened V by 5 bases and J by 5 bases, and 6 bases separated the two germline ends. CDR3 nucleotides: TGTGCCAGCAGCACAGAAACCGGGGAGCTGTTTTTT. Its translation is CASSTETGELFF.

By its share, this clonotype is medium-sized (0.01 to 0.1%). CDR3 in amino acids: CASTRWGDNSPLHF. In DNA form, the CDR3 reads TGTGCCAGCACCCGGTGGGGGGATAATTCACCCCTCCACTTT. The rearrangement joins TRBV12-3 or TRBV12-4 to TRBJ1-6; the D gene is possibly TRBD1 (5 bases). Trimming took off 7 bases at V and 5 bases at J, with 12 bases between the two ends. This CDR3 has 14 residues.

In this sample, this clonotype turned up many times. The chain couples TRBV6-1 to TRBJ1-5; no reliable D call. Trimming left V 3 bases short and J 2 bases short, with 8 bases between. Germline CDR1 is MNHNS and CDR2 is SASEGT. The CDR3 totals 14 residues. The CDR3 nucleotides are TGTGCCAGCAGTGAGATGGGTCGCAATCAGCCCCAGCATTTT. The encoded protein is CASSEMGRNQPQHF.

This clonotype was recorded many times. V is TRBV29-1 and J is TRBJ2-2, with D possibly being TRBD1 (5 bases). The CDR3 consists of 12 residues. Germline V gives CDR1 SQVTM, CDR2 ANQGSEA. The V and J ends lost 5 bases and 5 bases respectively, with 9 bases between them. CDR3 sequence reads: CSVSAGTGELFF. The CDR3 bases are TGCAGCGTTAGCGCAGGGACCGGGGAGCTGTTTTTT.

This clonotype has a count of ten or more. The chain combines TRBV10-3 with TRBJ2-7; TRBD1 aligns across 8 bases. CDR1 is ENHRY and CDR2 is SYGVKD in the germline V gene. With 10 bases clipped from V and 8 bases from J, the junction kept 10 bases outside the gene matches. The CDR3 has 12 amino acids. The CDR3, as DNA: TGTGCCACCGGACAGGGAACGATACAGCAGTACTTC. Translating gives CATGQGTIQQYF.

This clonotype was observed at least ten times. The gene calls are TRBV6-1 and TRBJ2-1; 8 bases are shared with TRBD1. The V segment lost 1 base and the J segment 6 bases; nucleotides outside the gene matches: 5. This CDR3 contains 15 residues. Germline values: CDR1 MNHNS, CDR2 SASEGT. The CDR3 DNA sequence: TGTGCCAGCAGTGAAGGCCAGGGGGCGCGCAATGAGCAGTTCTTC. Translating gives CASSEGQGARNEQFF.

This clonotype showed up many times. J is TRBJ2-1 and V is TRBV29-1; tentatively, D is TRBD1 or TRBD2 (5 bases each). In germline, CDR1 is SQVTM, CDR2 ANQGSEA. The CDR3 loop spans 12 amino acids. Deletions cut 8 bases from V and 8 bases from J, with 16 bases between. The CDR3 DNA is TGCAGCTCAAGGGGAGCGGCGGATGAGCAGTTCTTC. It specifies CSSRGAADEQFF.

This clonotype occurred many times. For the CDR3, the DNA is TGCAGCGCTGCCCCACAGGGGACCCTATCAGATACGCAGTATTTT. This sequence encodes CSAAPQGTLSDTQYF. The V and J genes are TRBV29-1 and TRBJ2-3; 7 bases align to TRBD1. Germline CDR1 reads SQVTM; CDR2 reads ANQGSEA. Losses at the gene ends were 7 bases for V and 4 bases for J; bases not matched to a gene: 14. The CDR3 runs to 15 residues.

At least ten counts were recorded for this clonotype. The genes are TRBV3-1 and TRBJ1-3, with unresolved D. Trimming took off 4 bases at V and 4 bases at J, with 5 bases between the two ends. CDR1 is LGHDT, CDR2 YNNKEL, per germline (reference sequence). The CDR3 extends over 12 amino acids. The CDR3 loop reads CASSRSGNTIYF. CDR3 nucleotides: TGTGCCAGCAGCCGCTCAGGAAACACCATATATTTT.

This clonotype was found many times. V usage is TRBV5-1 and J usage is TRBJ2-7; D gene unclear. Trimming left V 2 bases short and J 3 bases short, with 6 bases between. CDR1 and CDR2 (germline): SGHRS, YFSETQ. The CDR3 contains 12 residues. The CDR3 nucleotides read TGCGCCAGCAGCTTAAGAAACTACGAGCAGTACTTC. Protein product: CASSLRNYEQYF.